Below are 7 T cell receptor beta chains sequenced from a single sample in a study of T cells after yellow fever vaccination. From the 5' RACE reads, TCRdb called clonotypes with MiXCR, one entry per CDR3 protein. The sample comprises 200,000 to 300,000 distinct CDR3 sequences, roughly 3.5% of which are singletons, and under 20% rests with the top ten. The sequenced sample was PBMCs, obtained 15 days after the yellow fever booster vaccination. These receptors were taken from a man younger than 30 who received the YFV17D yellow fever vaccine.

V gene TRBV7-2 combines with J gene TRBJ2-1; D is perhaps TRBD2 (7 bases). With 7 bases removed from V and 2 bases from J, the gap between germline ends came to 15 bases. Per the germline V gene, CDR1 is SGHTA and CDR2 is FQGNSA. This CDR3 contains 15 residues. CDR3 DNA sequence: TGTGCCAGCAAAGAGGGGGGGGATACCTACAATGAGCAGTTCTTC. This sequence encodes CASKEGGDTYNEQFF. The full variable domain, completed using reference TRBV7-2 and TRBJ2-1, is GAGVSQSPSNKVTEKGKDVELRCDPISGHTALYWYRQSLGQGLEFLIYFQGNSAPDKSGLPSDRFSAERTGGSVSTLTIQRTQQEDSAVYLCASKEGGDTYNEQFFGPGTRLTVL.

This clonotype has ten or more counts. V gene TRBV4-3 combines with J gene TRBJ1-2; the D gene is possibly TRBD1 (6 bases). Trimming removed 3 bases from V and 0 bases from J, with 14 bases in between. Germline CDR1 reads LGHNA; CDR2 reads YSLEER. The CDR3 extends over 16 amino acids. The chain's CDR3 is CASSQVIGGTNYGYTF. The CDR3 DNA reads TGCGCCAGCAGCCAGGTTATAGGGGGAACTAACTATGGCTACACCTTC.

This clonotype was seen repeatedly, ten times or more. This chain connects TRBV12-3 or TRBV12-4 to TRBJ1-2; the D is unclear. This CDR3 has 13 residues. V was shortened by 3 bases and J by 5 bases, with 10 bases between the two germline ends. In DNA form, the CDR3 reads TGTGCCAGCAGTTTGACGGTGGGGTATGGCTACACCTTC. This gives the protein CASSLTVGYGYTF.

This clonotype has at least ten counts. V is TRBV5-4 and J is TRBJ2-2; 10 nucleotides line up with TRBD1. CDR1 and CDR2 from the germline V gene are SGHNT and YYREEE (reference sequence). The CDR3 has 16 amino acids. After removal of 4 bases from V and 3 bases from J, the junction contained 6 bases not matched to a gene. The CDR3 region has the DNA TGTGCCAGCAGCCCAAGGACAGGGGGTGACACCGGGGAGCTGTTTTTT. This codes for CASSPRTGGDTGELFF. The full variable domain, with the rest looked up from reference TRBV5-4 and TRBJ2-2, is ETGVTQSPTHLIKTRGQQVTLRCSSQSGHNTVSWYQQALGQGPQFIFQYYREEENGRGNFPPRFSGLQFPNYSSELNVNALELDDSALYLCASSPRTGGDTGELFFGEGSRLTVL.

This clonotype was picked up many times. This sequence joins TRBV11-2 and TRBJ1-5; maybe TRBD1 (5 bases). Germline CDR1 reads SGHAT; CDR2 reads FQNNGV. Trimming pared 0 bases from V and 4 bases from J, leaving 16 bases between. The CDR3 length is 17 residues. The CDR3 here is CASSLDDPGGINQPQHF. CDR3 bases: TGTGCCAGCAGCTTAGATGACCCGGGGGGGATAAATCAGCCCCAGCATTTT.

There are a few counts of this clonotype. The V gene is TRBV7-6, the J gene TRBJ2-1; D tentatively reads TRBD1 or TRBD2 (7 bases each). From germline, CDR1 is SGHVS and CDR2 FNYEAQ. This CDR3 spans 12 amino acids. V dropped 2 bases and J dropped 13 bases, with 12 bases sitting between them. The CDR3 is CASSLSGGVQFF. Written as DNA, the CDR3 is TGTGCCAGCAGCTTATCAGGGGGGGTCCAGTTCTTC.

V and J are TRBV7-9 and TRBJ1-1; possible D gene TRBD1, 5 bases. V lost 1 base and J 6 bases, leaving 18 bases between the germline ends. CDR3 length equals 16 residues. Germline CDR1 reads SEHNR; CDR2 reads FQNEAQ (reference sequence). The CDR3 region is CASSLGDSYYPSEAFF. DNA of the CDR3: TGTGCCAGCAGCTTAGGCGACAGTTACTACCCATCTGAAGCTTTCTTT.